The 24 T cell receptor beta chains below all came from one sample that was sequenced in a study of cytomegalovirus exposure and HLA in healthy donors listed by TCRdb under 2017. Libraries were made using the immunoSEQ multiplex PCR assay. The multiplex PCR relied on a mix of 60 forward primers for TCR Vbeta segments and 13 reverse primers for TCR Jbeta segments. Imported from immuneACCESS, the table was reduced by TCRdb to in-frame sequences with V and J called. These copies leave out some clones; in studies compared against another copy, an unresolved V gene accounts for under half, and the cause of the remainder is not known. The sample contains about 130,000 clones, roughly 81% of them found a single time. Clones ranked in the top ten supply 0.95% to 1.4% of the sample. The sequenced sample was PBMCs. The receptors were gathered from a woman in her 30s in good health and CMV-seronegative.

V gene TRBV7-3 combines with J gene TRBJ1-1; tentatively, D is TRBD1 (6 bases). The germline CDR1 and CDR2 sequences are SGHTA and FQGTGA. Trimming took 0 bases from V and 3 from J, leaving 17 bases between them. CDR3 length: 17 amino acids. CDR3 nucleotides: TGTGCCAGCAGCTTAACTCCCGGTTGGGGGCAGGACACTGAAGCTTTCTTT. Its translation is CASSLTPGWGQDTEAFF.

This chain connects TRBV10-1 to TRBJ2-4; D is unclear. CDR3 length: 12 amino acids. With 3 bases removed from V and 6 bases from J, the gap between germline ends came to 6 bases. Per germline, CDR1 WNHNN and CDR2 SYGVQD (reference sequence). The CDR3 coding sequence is TGCGCCAGCAGTGATTACAGAAACATTCAGTACTTC. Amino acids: CASSDYRNIQYF.

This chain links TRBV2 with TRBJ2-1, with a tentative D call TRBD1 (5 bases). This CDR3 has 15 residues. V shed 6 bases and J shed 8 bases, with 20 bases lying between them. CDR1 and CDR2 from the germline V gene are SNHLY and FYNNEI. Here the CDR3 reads CASRFIGRALDEQFF. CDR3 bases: TGTGCCAGCAGGTTTATTGGCAGGGCGCTGGATGAGCAGTTCTTC. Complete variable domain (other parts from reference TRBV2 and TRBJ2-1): EPEVTQTPSHQVTQMGQEVILRCVPISNHLYFYWYRQILGQKVEFLVSFYNNEISEKSEIFDDQFSVERPDGSNFTLKIRSTKLEDSAMYFCASRFIGRALDEQFFGPGTRLTVL.

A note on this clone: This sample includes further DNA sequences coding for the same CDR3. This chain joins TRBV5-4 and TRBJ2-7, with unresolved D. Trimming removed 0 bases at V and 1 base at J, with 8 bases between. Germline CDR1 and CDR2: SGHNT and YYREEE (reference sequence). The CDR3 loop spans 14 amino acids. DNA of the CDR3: TGTGCCAGCAGCTTGGTGGCCGGGTCCTACGAGCAGTACTTC. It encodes CASSLVAGSYEQYF.

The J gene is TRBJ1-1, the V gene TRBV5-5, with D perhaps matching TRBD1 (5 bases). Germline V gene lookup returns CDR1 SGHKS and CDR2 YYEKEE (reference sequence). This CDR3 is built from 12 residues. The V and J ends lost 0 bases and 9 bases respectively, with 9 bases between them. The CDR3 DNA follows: TGTGCCAGCAGCTTGGACAGGTCGAAAGCTTTCTTT. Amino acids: CASSLDRSKAFF.

The CDR3 sequence: CASSKPGQNGPSTDTQYF. CDR3 nucleotide sequence: TGTGCCAGCAGCAAACCGGGACAGAATGGGCCTAGCACAGATACGCAGTATTTT. The V call is TRBV21-1, the J call TRBJ2-3; no DNA check was done on the table's D call, TRBD1. TRBV21-1 is flagged as a pseudogene. This CDR3 comprises 18 residues.

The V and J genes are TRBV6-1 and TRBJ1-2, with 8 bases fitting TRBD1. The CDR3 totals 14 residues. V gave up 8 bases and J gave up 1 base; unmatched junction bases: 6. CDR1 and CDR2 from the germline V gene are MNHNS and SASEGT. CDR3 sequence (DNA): TGTGCCAGCCGAAGGACAGGGTATAACTATGGCTACACCTTC. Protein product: CASRRTGYNYGYTF.

For the CDR3, the DNA is TGTGCCAGCAAAGACAGGGTTCGGGAGACCCAGTACTTC. Residues: CASKDRVRETQYF. The chain is built from TRBV6-5 and TRBJ2-5; 7 positions agree with TRBD1. After removal of 7 bases from V and 5 bases from J, the junction contained 7 bases not matched to a gene. Germline CDR1 is MNHEY and CDR2 is SVGAGI. The CDR3 spans 13 residues.

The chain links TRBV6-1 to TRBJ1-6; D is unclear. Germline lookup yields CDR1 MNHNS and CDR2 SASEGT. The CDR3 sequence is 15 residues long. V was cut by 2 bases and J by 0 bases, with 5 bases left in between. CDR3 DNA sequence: TGTGCCAGCAGTGAATCTCCCTCCTATAATTCACCCCTCCACTTT. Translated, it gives CASSESPSYNSPLHF.

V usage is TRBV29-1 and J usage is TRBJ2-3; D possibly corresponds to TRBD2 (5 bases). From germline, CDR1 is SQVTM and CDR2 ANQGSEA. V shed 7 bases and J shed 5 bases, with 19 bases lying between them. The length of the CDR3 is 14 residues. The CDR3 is CSAEGGPMGDTQYF. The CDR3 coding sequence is TGCAGCGCCGAAGGCGGGCCGATGGGAGATACGCAGTATTTT.

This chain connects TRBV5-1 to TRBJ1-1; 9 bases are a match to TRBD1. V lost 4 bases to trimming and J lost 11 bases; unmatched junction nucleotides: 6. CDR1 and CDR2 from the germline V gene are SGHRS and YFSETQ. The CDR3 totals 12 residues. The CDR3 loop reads CASSPGTGKAFF. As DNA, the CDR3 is TGCGCCAGCAGCCCCGGGACAGGGAAGGCTTTCTTT. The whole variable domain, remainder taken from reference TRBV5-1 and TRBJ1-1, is KAGVTQTPRYLIKTRGQQVTLSCSPISGHRSVSWYQQTPGQGLQFLFEYFSETQRNKGNFPGRFSGRQFSNSRSEMNVSTLELGDSALYLCASSPGTGKAFFGQGTRLTVV.

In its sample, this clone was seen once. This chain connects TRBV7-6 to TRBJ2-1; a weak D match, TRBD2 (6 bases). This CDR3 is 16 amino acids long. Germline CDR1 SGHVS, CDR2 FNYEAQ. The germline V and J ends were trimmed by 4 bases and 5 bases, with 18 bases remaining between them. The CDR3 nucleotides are TGTGCCAGCAGCTCCCCCCTCCGGGACTTCAACAATGAGCAGTTCTTC. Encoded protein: CASSSPLRDFNNEQFF.

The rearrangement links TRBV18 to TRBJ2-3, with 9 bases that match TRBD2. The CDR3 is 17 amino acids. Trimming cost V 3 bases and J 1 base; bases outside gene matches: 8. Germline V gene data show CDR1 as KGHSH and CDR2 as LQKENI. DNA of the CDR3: TGTGCCAGCTCACCCAGGGGTAGCGGGGGACGCACAGATACGCAGTATTTT. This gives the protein CASSPRGSGGRTDTQYF. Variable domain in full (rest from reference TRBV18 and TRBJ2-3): NAGVMQNPRHLVRRRGQEARLRCSPMKGHSHVYWYRQLPEEGLKFMVYLQKENIIDESGMPKERFSAEFPKEGPSILRIQQVVRGDSAAYFCASSPRGSGGRTDTQYFGPGTRLTVL.

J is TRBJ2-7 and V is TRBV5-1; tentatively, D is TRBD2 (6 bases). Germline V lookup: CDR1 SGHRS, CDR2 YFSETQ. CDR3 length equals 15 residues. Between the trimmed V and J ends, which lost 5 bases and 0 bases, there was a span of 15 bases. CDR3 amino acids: CASRIRDSSSYEQYF. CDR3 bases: TGCGCCAGCAGGATCCGGGACTCGAGCTCCTACGAGCAGTACTTC.

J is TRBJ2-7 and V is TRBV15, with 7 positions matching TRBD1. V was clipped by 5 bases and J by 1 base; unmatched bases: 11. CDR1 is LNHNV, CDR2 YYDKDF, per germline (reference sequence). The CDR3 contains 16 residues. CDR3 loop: CATSSLSWDRSYEQYF. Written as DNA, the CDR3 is TGTGCCACCAGCTCTCTCAGCTGGGACAGATCCTACGAGCAGTACTTC. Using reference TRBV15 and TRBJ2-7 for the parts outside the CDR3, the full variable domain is DAMVIQNPRYQVTQFGKPVTLSCSQTLNHNVMYWYQQKSSQAPKLLFHYYDKDFNNEADTPDNFQSRRPNTSFCFLDIRSPGLGDTAMYLCATSSLSWDRSYEQYFGPGTRLTVT.

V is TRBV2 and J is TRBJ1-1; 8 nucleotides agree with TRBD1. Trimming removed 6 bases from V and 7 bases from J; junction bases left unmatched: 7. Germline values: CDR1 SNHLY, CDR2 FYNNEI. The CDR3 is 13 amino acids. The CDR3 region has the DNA TGTGCCAGCAGCAGGGGGCAGGGCGGTGAAGCTTTCTTT. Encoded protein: CASSRGQGGEAFF.

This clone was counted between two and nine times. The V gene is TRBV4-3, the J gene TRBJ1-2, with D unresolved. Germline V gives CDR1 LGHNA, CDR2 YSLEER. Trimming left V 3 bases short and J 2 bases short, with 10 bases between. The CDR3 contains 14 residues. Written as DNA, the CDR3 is TGCGCCAGCAGCCACATGGCTCTCAACTATGGCTACACCTTC. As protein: CASSHMALNYGYTF.

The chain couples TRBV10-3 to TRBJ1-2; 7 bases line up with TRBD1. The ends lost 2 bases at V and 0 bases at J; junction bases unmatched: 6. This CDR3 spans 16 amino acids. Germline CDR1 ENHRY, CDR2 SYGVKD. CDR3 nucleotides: TGTGCCATCAGTGAGCATGGGACAGCCGCTAACTATGGCTACACCTTC. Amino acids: CAISEHGTAANYGYTF.

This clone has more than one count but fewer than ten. The CDR3 here is CASSKVGGSSYNEQFF. The CDR3 bases are TGTGCCAGCAGCAAAGTGGGGGGAAGCTCCTACAATGAGCAGTTCTTC. The J gene is TRBJ2-1, the V gene TRBV7-3; a weak D match, TRBD2 (6 bases). Per germline, CDR1 SGHTA and CDR2 FQGTGA. The length of the CDR3 is 16 residues. The V end lost 5 bases, the J end lost 0 bases, and 14 bases lay between the germline ends.

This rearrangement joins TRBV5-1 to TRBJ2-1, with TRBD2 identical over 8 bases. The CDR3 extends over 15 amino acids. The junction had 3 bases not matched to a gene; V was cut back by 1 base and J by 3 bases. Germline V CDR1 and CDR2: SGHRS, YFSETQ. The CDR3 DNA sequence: TGCGCCAGCAGCTTGCAAGCGGGAGACTACAATGAGCAGTTCTTC. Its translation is CASSLQAGDYNEQFF.

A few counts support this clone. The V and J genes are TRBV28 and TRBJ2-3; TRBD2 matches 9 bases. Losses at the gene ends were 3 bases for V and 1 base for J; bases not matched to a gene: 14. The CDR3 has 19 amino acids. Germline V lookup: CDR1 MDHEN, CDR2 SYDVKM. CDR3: CASSLGRGGSRLGTDTQYF. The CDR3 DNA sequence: TGTGCCAGCAGTTTGGGGCGGGGGGGGAGTCGCCTGGGCACAGATACGCAGTATTTT. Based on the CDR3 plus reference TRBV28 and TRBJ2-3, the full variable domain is DVKVTQSSRYLVKRTGEKVFLECVQDMDHENMFWYRQDPGLGLRLIYFSYDVKMKEKGDIPEGYSVSREKKERFSLILESASTNQTSMYLCASSLGRGGSRLGTDTQYFGPGTRLTVL.

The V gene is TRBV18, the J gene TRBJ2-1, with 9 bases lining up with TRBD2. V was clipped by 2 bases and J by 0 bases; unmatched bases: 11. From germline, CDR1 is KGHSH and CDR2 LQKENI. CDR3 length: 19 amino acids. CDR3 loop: CASSPGTSSFISSYNEQFF. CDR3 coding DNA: TGTGCCAGCTCACCAGGGACTAGCTCGTTTATAAGCTCCTACAATGAGCAGTTCTTC.

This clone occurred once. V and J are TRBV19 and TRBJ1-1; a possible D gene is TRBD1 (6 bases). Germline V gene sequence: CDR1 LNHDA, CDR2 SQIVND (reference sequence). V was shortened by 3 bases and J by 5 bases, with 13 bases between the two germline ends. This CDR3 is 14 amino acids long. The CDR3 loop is CASSIVVQGTEAFF. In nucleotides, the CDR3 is TGTGCCAGTAGTATTGTGGTTCAGGGGACTGAAGCTTTCTTT.

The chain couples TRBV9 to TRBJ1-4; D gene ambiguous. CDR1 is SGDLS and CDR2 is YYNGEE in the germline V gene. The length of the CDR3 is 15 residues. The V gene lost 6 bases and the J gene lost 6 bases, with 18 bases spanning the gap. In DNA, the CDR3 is TGTGCCAGCACCCCGTCCCATCAGGCCCATGAAAAACTGTTTTTT. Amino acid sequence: CASTPSHQAHEKLFF.